This passage covers 6 T cell receptor beta chains from one sample sequenced in a study of T cell responses to AZD1222 COVID-19 vaccine. The repertoire was sequenced with immunoSEQ multiplex PCR; TCRdb's copy has only in-frame clones and lacks some. The sample lists about 120,000 clones; about 88% were seen once. This specimen was peripheral blood, taken on day 0 of AZD1222 vaccination. These receptors were collected from an adult in good health.

This chain uses TRBV7-8 with TRBJ1-2; D is ambiguous. Germline V lookup: CDR1 SGHVS, CDR2 FQNEAQ. Trimming took off 3 bases at V and 1 base at J, with 6 bases between the two ends. This CDR3 has 13 amino acids. The CDR3 DNA reads as TGTGCCAGCAGCTTGGAGTTTAACTATGGCTACACCTTC. This codes for CASSLEFNYGYTF.

The chain links TRBV18 to TRBJ2-5; TRBD1 agrees at 10 bases. CDR1 is KGHSH, CDR2 LQKENI, per germline. The J segment lost 1 base and the V segment lost 6 bases, leaving 5 bases of the junction unmatched. The CDR3 runs 15 residues. The CDR3 spells CASSRGQGIQETQYF. The DNA for the CDR3 is TGTGCCAGCTCCCGGGGACAGGGGATCCAAGAGACCCAGTACTTC.

The chain joins TRBV3-1 (or the pseudogene TRBV3-2) to TRBJ1-3, with 7 bases fitting TRBD1. V trimming: 1 base; J trimming: 0 bases; junction bases outside the gene matches: 9. Germline-derived CDR1 and CDR2 are LGHDT and YNNKEL (reference sequence). CDR3 length: 18 residues. The CDR3 bases are TGTGCCAGCAGCCAAGCCCCCCTGACAGGGATCTCTGGAAACACCATATATTTT. Translating it yields CASSQAPLTGISGNTIYF.

The chain links TRBV14 to TRBJ1-1, with unresolved D. The germline V and J ends were trimmed by 6 bases and 7 bases, with 9 bases remaining between them. The length of the CDR3 is 11 residues. CDR1 and CDR2 from the germline V gene are SGHDN and FVKESK. The CDR3 DNA reads as TGTGCCAGCAGTTACGCTCTTGAAGCTTTCTTT. It yields the protein CASSYALEAFF. The variable domain in full, completed from reference TRBV14 and TRBJ1-1, reads EAGVTQFPSHSVIEKGQTVTLRCDPISGHDNLYWYRRVMGKEIKFLLHFVKESKQDESGMPNNRFLAERTGGTYSTLKVQPAELEDSGVYFCASSYALEAFFGQGTRLTVV.

J is TRBJ1-3 and V is TRBV5-1; the D is unclear. The V gene lost 0 bases and the J gene lost 0 bases, with 4 bases spanning the gap. CDR3 length: 14 residues. Germline V gene lookup returns CDR1 SGHRS and CDR2 YFSETQ. This CDR3 is CASSLGDSGNTIYF. The CDR3 nucleotides read TGCGCCAGCAGCTTGGGTGACTCTGGAAACACCATATATTTT.

This chain uses TRBV7-8 with TRBJ1-5, with TRBD1 matching 8 bases. The CDR3 runs 15 residues. Germline CDR1 and CDR2: SGHVS and FQNEAQ. The ends lost 5 bases at V and 3 bases at J; junction bases unmatched: 6. CDR3 nucleotides: TGTGCCAGCAGCCCGGGACAGGTTTACAATCAGCCCCAGCATTTT. Translated: CASSPGQVYNQPQHF.